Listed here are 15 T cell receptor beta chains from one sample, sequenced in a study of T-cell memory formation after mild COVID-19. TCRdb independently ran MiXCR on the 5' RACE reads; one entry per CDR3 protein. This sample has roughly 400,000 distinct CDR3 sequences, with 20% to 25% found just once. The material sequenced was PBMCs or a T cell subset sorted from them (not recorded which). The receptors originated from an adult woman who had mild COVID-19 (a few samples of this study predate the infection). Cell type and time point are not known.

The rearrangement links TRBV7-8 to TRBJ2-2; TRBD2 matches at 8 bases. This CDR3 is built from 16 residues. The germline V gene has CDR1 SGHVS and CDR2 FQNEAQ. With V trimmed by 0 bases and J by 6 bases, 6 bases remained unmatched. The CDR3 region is CASSLALMREAGELFF. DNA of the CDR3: TGTGCCAGCAGCTTAGCGCTTATGCGGGAGGCCGGGGAGCTGTTTTTT.

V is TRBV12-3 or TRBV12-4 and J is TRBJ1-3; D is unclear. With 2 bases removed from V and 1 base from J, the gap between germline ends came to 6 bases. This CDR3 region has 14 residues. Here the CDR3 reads CASSLLGSGNTIYF. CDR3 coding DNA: TGTGCCAGCAGTTTATTGGGGTCTGGAAACACCATATATTTT.

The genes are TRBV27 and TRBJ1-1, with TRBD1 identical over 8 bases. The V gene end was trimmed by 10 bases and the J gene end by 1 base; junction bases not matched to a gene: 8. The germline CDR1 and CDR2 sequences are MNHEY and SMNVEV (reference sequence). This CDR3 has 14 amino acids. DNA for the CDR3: TGTGCCACCTTCCCGGGGACAGGGAACACTGAAGCTTTCTTT. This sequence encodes CATFPGTGNTEAFF.

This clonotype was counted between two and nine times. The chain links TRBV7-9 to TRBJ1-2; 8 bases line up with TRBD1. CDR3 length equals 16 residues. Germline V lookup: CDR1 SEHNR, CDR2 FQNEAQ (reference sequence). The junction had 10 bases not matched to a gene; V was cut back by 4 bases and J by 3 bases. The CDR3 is CASSSAQGARYYGYTF. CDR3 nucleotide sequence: TGTGCCAGCAGCTCAGCCCAGGGGGCCCGTTACTATGGCTACACCTTC.

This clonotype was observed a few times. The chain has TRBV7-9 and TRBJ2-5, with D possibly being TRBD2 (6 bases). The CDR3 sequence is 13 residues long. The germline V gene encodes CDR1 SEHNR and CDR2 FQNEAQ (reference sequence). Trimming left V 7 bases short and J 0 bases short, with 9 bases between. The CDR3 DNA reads TGTGCCAGCACGGGACTGTACCAAGAGACCCAGTACTTC. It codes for CASTGLYQETQYF.

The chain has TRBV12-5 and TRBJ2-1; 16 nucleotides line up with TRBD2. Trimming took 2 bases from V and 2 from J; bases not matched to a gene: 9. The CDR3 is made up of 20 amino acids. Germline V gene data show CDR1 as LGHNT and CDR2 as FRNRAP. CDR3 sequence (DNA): TGTGCTAGTGGTTTGTCCCTGGGACTAGCGGGGGGGGCCACCTACAATGAGCAGTTCTTC. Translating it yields CASGLSLGLAGGATYNEQFF.

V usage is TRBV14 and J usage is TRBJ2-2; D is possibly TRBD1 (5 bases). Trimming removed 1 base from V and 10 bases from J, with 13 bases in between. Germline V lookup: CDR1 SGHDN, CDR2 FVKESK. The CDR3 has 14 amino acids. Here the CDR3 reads CASSQVAGSEELFF. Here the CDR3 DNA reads TGTGCCAGCAGCCAAGTTGCAGGGTCTGAGGAGCTGTTTTTT.

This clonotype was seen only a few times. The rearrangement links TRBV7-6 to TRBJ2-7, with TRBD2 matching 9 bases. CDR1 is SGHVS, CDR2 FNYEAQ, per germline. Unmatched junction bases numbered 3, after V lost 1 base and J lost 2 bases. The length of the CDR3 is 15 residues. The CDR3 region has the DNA TGTGCCAGCAGCTTAGGAGCGGGGGGCACCTACGAGCAGTACTTC. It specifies CASSLGAGGTYEQYF.

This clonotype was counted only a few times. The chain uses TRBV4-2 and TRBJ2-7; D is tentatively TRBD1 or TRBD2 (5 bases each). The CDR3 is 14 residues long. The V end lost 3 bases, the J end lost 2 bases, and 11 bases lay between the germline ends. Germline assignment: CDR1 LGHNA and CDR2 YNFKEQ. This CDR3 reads CASSHRDGPYEQYF. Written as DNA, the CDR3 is TGTGCCAGCAGCCACCGGGACGGCCCCTACGAGCAGTACTTC.

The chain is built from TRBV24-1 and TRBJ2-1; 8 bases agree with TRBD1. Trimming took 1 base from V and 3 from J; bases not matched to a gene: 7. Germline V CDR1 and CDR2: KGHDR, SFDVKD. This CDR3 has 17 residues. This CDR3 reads CATSDFNTGGFYNEQFF. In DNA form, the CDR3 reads TGTGCCACCAGTGATTTTAATACAGGGGGTTTCTACAATGAGCAGTTCTTC.

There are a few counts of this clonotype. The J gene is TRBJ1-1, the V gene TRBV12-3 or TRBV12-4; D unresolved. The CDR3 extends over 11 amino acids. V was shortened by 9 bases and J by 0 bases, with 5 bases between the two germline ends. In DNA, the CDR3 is TGTGCCAGTACGGTGAACACTGAAGCTTTCTTT. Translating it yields CASTVNTEAFF.

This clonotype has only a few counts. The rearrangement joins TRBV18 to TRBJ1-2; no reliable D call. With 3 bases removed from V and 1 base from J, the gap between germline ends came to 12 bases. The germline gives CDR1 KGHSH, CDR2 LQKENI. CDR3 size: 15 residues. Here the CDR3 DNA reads TGTGCCAGCTCACCGAAAGAGGATTTTAACTATGGCTACACCTTC. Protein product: CASSPKEDFNYGYTF. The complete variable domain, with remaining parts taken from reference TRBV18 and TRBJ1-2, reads NAGVMQNPRHLVRRRGQEARLRCSPMKGHSHVYWYRQLPEEGLKFMVYLQKENIIDESGMPKERFSAEFPKEGPSILRIQQVVRGDSAAYFCASSPKEDFNYGYTFGSGTRLTVV.

This CDR3 reads CASSLALDRNIQYF. For the CDR3, the DNA is TGTGCCAGCAGCTTAGCGCTGGACAGAAACATTCAGTACTTC. The V gene is TRBV7-9, the J gene TRBJ2-4; D may be TRBD1 (6 bases). The CDR3 has 14 amino acids. Per the germline V gene, CDR1 is SEHNR and CDR2 is FQNEAQ (reference sequence). Trimming removed 0 bases from V and 6 bases from J, with 9 bases in between.

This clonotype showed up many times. The CDR3 reads CASSGLAGTDTQYF. CDR3 nucleotides: TGCGCCAGCAGCGGTTTGGCAGGCACAGATACGCAGTATTTT. The chain joins TRBV5-1 to TRBJ2-3; unclear D gene. CDR3 size: 14 residues. Per the germline V gene, CDR1 is SGHRS and CDR2 is YFSETQ. V was pared by 4 bases and J by 1 base, with 10 bases between.

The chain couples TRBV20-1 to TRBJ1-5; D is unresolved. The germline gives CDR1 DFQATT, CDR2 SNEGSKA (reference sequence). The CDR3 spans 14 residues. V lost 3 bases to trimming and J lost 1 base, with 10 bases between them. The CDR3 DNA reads TGCAGTGCTAGGGGCGGGTCGAGCAATCAGCCCCAGCATTTT. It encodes CSARGGSSNQPQHF.